This T cell receptor (beta chain) was captured by sequencing in a study of blood T cell repertoires in COVID-19. The wider study: The United States, Italy and Spain were the sources of the acute and convalescent COVID-19 samples.

Per the original methods: Cell counts per sample came from amplifying reference gene primers. The protocol was immunoSEQ multiplex PCR, while the TCRdb copy is restricted to in-frame clones and leaves out a portion. That table gives V, J and clone size, and the DNA gave D and trimming. The sample gives fewer than 250,000 clones, roughly 89% of which show up once; approximately 2.8% is in the top ten. This sequence was found in a woman under 40 with acute COVID-19. Sequences were obtained from PBMCs or T cells enriched from blood (not recorded which).

In DNA form, the CDR3 reads TGCGCCAGCAGCTTGGAAACAGGGGGTCCCCCTGAAGCTTTCTTT. It specifies CASSLETGGPPEAFF. The gene calls are TRBV5-1 and TRBJ1-1, with TRBD1 matching 8 bases. J was trimmed by 6 bases and V by 0 bases; bases with no gene match: 7. Germline CDR1 SGHRS, CDR2 YFSETQ. CDR3 length equals 15 residues.